This is a list of T cell receptor beta chains from one sample in a study of cytotoxic CD8 clonotypes in ibrutinib-treated CLL. TCRdb's table, derived via immunoSEQ multiplex PCR, lists solely in-frame clones and lacks some. Among more than 50,000 clones, approximately 57% were seen once, and the ten largest hold roughly 14%. Specimen: PBMCs, collected after 12 months of ibrutinib treatment. The receptor source for this set is a human donor with chronic lymphocytic leukemia. The conserved cysteine and the conserved F or W are not part of the CDR3 here.

v_call cdr3_aa
TRBV7-9 ASSLTGGNEAEAF
TRBV27 ASSFLSSGRAGEQF
TRBV9 ASSDGFGLGVNEQF
TRBV27 ASSFYSGYNEQF
TRBV7-9 ASSLTGPQETQY
TRBV10-1 ASRDIAGGKTGELF
TRBV5-6 ASSFTRADLDTQY
TRBV4-1 ASSQGEGRLNTEAF
TRBV5-1 ASSLGLAGGGSDTQY
TRBV5-4 ASSLGGGGTQETQY
TRBV25-1 ASSESGGWVGETQY
TRBV7-2 ASSLYSSGTYEQY
TRBV19 ASSIYASRDYGYT
TRBV19 ASRVRDTQY
TRBV25-1 ASSDRGSYNSPLH
TRBV6-1 ASLWGVGQPQH
TRBV2 ASRGTSVIYEQF
TRBV2 ASTSWGQPQH
TRBV11-2 ASSLTTSYEQY
TRBV2 ASSPLDRGYNSPLH
TRBV19 ASSPRDRADILQDGYT
TRBV10-3 AISEGGETQY
TRBV5-7 ASSYPGTVYNQPQH
TRBV6-1 ASSEPGLRPVTAQF
TRBV4-1 ASSQSGSNTGELF
TRBV4-1 ASSQDLSGAYEQY
TRBV14 ASSPWTGGDEQF
TRBV5-3 ASPEGKGAKNTEAF
TRBV18 ASSPPSTTYEQY